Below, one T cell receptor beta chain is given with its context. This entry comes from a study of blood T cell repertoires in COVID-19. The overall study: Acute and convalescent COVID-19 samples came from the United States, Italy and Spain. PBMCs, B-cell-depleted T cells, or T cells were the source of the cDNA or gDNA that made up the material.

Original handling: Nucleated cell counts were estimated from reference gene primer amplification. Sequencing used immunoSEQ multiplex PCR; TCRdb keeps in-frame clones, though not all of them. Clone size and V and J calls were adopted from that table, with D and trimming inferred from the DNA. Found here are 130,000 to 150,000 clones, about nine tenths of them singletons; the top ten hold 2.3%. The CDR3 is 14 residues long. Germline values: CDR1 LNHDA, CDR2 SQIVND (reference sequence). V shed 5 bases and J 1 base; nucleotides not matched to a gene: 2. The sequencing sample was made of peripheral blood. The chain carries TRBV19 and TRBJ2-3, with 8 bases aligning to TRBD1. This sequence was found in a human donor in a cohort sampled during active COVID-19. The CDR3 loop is CASSVRGRTDTQYF. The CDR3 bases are TGTGCCAGTAGTGTCAGGGGGCGCACAGATACGCAGTATTTT.